This TCR beta chain was sequenced during a study of regulatory T cells in long-lasting Graves disease (dated by TCRdb to about 2021). With respect to the entire study: In the newly diagnosed Graves' disease group, patients had been taking antithyroid drugs for less than 3 months. The study was conducted in China and was registered as a clinical trial. A total of around 35 samples underwent TCR sequencing, from about 13 patients with persistent Graves' disease and roughly 20 patients with newly diagnosed Graves' disease. Persistent Graves' disease patients were compared with newly diagnosed Graves' disease patients by peripheral blood TCR sequencing and RNA sequencing. The study at large found these results: Because the primary lesion, thyroid tissue, could not be accessed, the study looked at peripheral blood alone. Sequencing and analysis were restricted to the TCR beta chain. Patients with persistent disease shared more public clonotypes (around 3,000) than newly diagnosed patients did (more than 900). Compared with newly diagnosed patients, patients with persistent Graves' disease had lower TCR Shannon entropy and fewer highly expanded clones, which suggests clonal expansion. Preferential use of TRBV28, TRBJ1-2 and TRBJ2-5 was observed in persistent disease, whereas TRBV20-1 and TRBJ2-1 were favored in newly diagnosed disease. The authors acknowledged the small sample size as a limitation that may reduce accuracy.

A note on this clonotype: Its antigen is unknown. The sample holds no much larger clone one base away, and base qualities are not on file.

Taken with the paper, the label for time point translates to: newly diagnosed GD, antithyroid drugs for less than 3 months. RNA was extracted from PBMCs in TRIzol for both TCR sequencing and RNA sequencing. The diagnosis of Graves' disease was made according to American Thyroid Association guidelines. Patients for the study were recruited at an endocrinology department in Xi'an, China. Each patient gave approximately 10 milliliters of peripheral blood, collected in an EDTA anticoagulant tube. Ficoll Paque Plus density gradient separation was used to isolate PBMCs, and no additional T cell sorting was done. An Agilent 2100 Bioanalyzer and agarose gel were used to assess RNA quality, and a NanoDrop 2000 was used to measure RNA concentration. Libraries were built with multiplex PCR. Sequencing instrument: Illumina HiSeq 4000. CDR3 regions were amplified by Arm-PCR with iRepertoire HTBI primers to construct TCR beta libraries. Gel purification was performed on PCR products prior to sequencing. The authors' pipeline ran thus. Across samples, some 62 TRBV and 15 or so TRBJ segments were identified and used for gene usage analysis of CDR3 amino acid clonotypes. COPE and FqMerger were used to merge filtered high-quality paired reads into contigs. Contigs were aligned with BLAST to IMGT TRBV, TRBD and TRBJ reference genes, and CDR3 was defined per IMGT. Any clonotype with a frequency above 0.1% was classified as a highly expanded clone. Repertoire diversity was measured by Shannon entropy, and V-J evenness by the Gini coefficient. A clonotype was considered public if more than one individual shared it. TCRdb handled the public reads itself, with Q25 trimming in fastp and clone calling in MiXCR, and kept productive beta chains. Duplicate CDR3 protein sequences are folded into a single record with the most common DNA and genes. The V and J calls were determined by TCRdb, not by the authors. This sample holds about 420,000 distinct CDR3 sequences; about 15% were observed only once. The leading ten clones occupy approximately 22% of the sample.

In the germline V gene, CDR1 corresponds to SQVTM and CDR2 to ANQGSEA. Taken from cysteine to phenylalanine, the CDR3 has 13 residues. Only the CDR3 DNA is retained, 39 bases long and in frame from the first base. Cut back by 5 bases and 0 bases, the V and J ends lie 11 bases apart. These data were likewise used in another study, on T cells in Graves' hyperthyroidism and ophthalmopathy. That second report states: A patient counted as having stable Graves' hyperthyroidism if no progression to ophthalmopathy occurred over 18 months of follow-up. Hyperthyroidism patients were aged 18 to 65 years and newly diagnosed, with disease duration of less than 2 months. Any patient with an uncontrolled infection, another autoimmune disease, pregnancy or lactation was excluded. Diagnoses were established on the basis of clinical symptoms, serum thyroxine and TRAb, thyroid ultrasound, and orbital computed tomography. The first round of RT-PCR for the TCR CDR3 was performed with the HTBI primer set and the Qiagen OneStep RT-PCR kit. Most expanded thyroid clonotypes (frequency above 0.001) were also found in blood, which suggests that blood repertoires may mirror thyroid immune responses. A 13 V-J signature model separated ophthalmopathy from stable hyperthyroidism, with around 88% sensitivity and roughly 84% specificity in cross-validation and 80%/75% in testing. During validation, the model predicted progression to ophthalmopathy a median of approximately 6 months ahead of onset, with 70.59% sensitivity and 72.22% specificity. To identify distinguishing TCR V-J signatures, a discovery cohort of around 100 patients was used, comprising 40 to 45 with Graves' ophthalmopathy and under 60 with stable Graves' hyperthyroidism. Prospective prediction of ophthalmopathy was tested in an independent validation cohort of about 19 hyperthyroidism patients and around 16 patients who later progressed to ophthalmopathy. The 85 to 100 discovery patients were randomly split 7:3 into training and test sets. The study also compared thyroid tissue and blood T-cell repertoires from 6 or 7 Graves' hyperthyroidism patients. Following sampling, methimazole starting at 30 mg daily was given to hyperthyroidism patients, and high-dose intravenous methylprednisolone was given to ophthalmopathy patients. A second multiplex PCR round built the libraries, followed by size selection and purification. The libraries were sequenced on an Illumina HiSeq2000 using paired-end 100 bp reads. Raw data were processed with SOAPnuke, discarding reads with adapters, uncalled bases, mean Phred below 15, or no exact constant-primer or identifier match. High-quality paired reads were merged with COPE v1.2.5, and unique nucleotide sequences were defined as clonotypes. MiTCR v1.1 was used to align the clonotypes against IMGT TRBV, TRBD and TRBJ reference segments. Only V-J combinations with frequency above 0.0001, covering about 99% of repertoires, were analysed. A TCS score was defined as the ratio between F50 (clonal expansion) and ExV (chaos), using BLOSUM62-based TCRdist between CDR3 peptides within each V-J. Welch's t-statistics and random forest reduced roughly 500 V-J features to about 13, which were used in a naive Bayes classifier (R e1071). No statistical method was used to set the sample size in advance, and investigators knew the group allocation. According to the paper, TCR Vbeta CDR3 sequencing was carried out on over 130 peripheral blood samples, which came from under 50 ophthalmopathy, 80 or so hyperthyroidism and approximately 17 progressor patients.

The rearranged segments are TRBV29-1 and TRBJ2-7, with the D gene not clear enough to name. The source material was peripheral blood mononuclear cells (PBMCs), sampled at new diagnosis, from a patient treated with antithyroid drugs. The source of this sequence is a woman aged 18-29 years with Graves disease. Donor details come from another sample of the same person, matched by shared clones. The CDR3 region has the sequence CSVLTSSSYEQYF. The DNA sequence is as follows: TGCAGCGTTCTGACTTCCAGCTCCTACGAGCAGTACTTC.